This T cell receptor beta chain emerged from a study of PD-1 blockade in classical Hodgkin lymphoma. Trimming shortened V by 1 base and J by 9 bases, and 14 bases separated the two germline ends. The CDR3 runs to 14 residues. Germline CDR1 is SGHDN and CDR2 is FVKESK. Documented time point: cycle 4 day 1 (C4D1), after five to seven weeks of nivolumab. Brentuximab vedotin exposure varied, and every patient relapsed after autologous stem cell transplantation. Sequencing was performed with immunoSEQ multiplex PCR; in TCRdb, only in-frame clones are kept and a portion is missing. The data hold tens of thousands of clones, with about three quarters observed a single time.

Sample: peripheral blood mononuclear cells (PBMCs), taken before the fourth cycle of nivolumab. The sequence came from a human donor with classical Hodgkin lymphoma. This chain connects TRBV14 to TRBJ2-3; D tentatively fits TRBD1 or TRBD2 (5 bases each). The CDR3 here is CASSQGQSWGTQYF. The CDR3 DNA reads TGTGCCAGCAGCCAAGGACAGTCTTGGGGGACGCAGTATTTT.